This T cell receptor beta chain was identified in a study of cytomegalovirus exposure and HLA in healthy donors. Study results and caveats: Exclusion as indistinguishable affected some V segments, including TRBV6-2 and TRBV6-3. The authors assumed roughly uniform sequencing depth across donors for presence/absence analyses. Follow-up analysis later connected one missense variant in DCLRE1C with trimming of TCR beta V- and J-genes.

PCR involved 60 Vbeta and 13 Jbeta primers. This table comes from immunoSEQ multiplex PCR, and its TCRdb copy is limited to in-frame clones, with some not included. Of 100,000 or so clones listed, roughly 79% are singletons. Concerning this clone: Its antigen is as yet unknown.

Germline CDR1 reads SGDLS; CDR2 reads YYNGEE. Trimming at V came to 5 bases and at J to 4 bases, leaving 6 bases not matched to a gene. The CDR3 spans 15 residues. This clonotype originated in a woman in her forties in good health and CMV-seronegative. Input material: PBMCs. The chain is built from TRBV9 and TRBJ2-1, with TRBD1 matching 10 bases. The CDR3 protein is CASSDGTGEYNEQFF. CDR3 nucleotide sequence: TGTGCCAGCAGTGACGGGACAGGGGAATACAATGAGCAGTTCTTC.